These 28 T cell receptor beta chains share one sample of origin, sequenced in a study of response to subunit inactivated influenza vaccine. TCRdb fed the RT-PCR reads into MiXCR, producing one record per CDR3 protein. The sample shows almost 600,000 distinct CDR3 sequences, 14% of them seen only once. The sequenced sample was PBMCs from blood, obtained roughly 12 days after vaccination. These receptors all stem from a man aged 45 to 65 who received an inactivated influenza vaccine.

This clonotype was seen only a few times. CDR3 amino acids: CASSLVTSGNTGELFF. The DNA of the CDR3 is TGCGCCAGCAGCTTGGTAACTAGCGGAAACACCGGGGAGCTGTTTTTT. The chain links TRBV5-1 to TRBJ2-2; 8 bases align to TRBD2. This CDR3 is built from 16 residues. Unmatched junction bases numbered 3, after V lost 0 bases and J lost 2 bases. Per the germline V gene, CDR1 is SGHRS and CDR2 is YFSETQ.

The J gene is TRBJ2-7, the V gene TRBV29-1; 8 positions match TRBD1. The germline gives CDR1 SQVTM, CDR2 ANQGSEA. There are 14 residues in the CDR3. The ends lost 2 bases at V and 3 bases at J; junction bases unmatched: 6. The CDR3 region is CSVEIQGQVYEQYF. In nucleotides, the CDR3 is TGCAGCGTTGAAATCCAGGGACAGGTCTACGAGCAGTACTTC.

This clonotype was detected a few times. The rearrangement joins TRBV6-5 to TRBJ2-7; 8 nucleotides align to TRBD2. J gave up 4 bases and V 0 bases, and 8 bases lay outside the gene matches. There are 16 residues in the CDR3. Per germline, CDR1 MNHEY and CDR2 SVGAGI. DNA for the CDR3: TGTGCCAGCAGTTACTCGACGGCGGGAGGACTGTACGAGCAGTACTTC. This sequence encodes CASSYSTAGGLYEQYF.

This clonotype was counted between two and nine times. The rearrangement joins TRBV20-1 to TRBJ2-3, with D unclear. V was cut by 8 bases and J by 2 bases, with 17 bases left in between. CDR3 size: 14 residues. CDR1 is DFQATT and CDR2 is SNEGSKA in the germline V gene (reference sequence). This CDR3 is CSYQAGWVTDTQYF. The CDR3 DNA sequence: TGCAGTTACCAGGCCGGGTGGGTCACAGATACGCAGTATTTT.

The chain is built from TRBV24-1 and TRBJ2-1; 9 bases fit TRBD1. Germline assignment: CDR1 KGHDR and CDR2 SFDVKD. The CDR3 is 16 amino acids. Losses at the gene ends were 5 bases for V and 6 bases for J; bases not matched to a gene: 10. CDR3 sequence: CATSAKPGTGPNEQFF. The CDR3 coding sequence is TGTGCCACCAGTGCCAAACCCGGGACAGGGCCCAATGAGCAGTTCTTC.

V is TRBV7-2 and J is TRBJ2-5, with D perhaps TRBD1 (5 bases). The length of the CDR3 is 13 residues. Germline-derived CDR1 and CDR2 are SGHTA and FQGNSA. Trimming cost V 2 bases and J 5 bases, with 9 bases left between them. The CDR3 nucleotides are TGTGCCAGCAGCTTATCAGGGTTGGAGACCCAGTACTTC. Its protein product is CASSLSGLETQYF.

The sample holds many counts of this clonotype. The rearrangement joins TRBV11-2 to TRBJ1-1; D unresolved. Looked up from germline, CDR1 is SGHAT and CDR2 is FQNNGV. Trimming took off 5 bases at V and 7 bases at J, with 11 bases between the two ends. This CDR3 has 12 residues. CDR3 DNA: TGTGCCAGCAGCCCGGGAATCGTTGAAGCTTTCTTT. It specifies CASSPGIVEAFF.

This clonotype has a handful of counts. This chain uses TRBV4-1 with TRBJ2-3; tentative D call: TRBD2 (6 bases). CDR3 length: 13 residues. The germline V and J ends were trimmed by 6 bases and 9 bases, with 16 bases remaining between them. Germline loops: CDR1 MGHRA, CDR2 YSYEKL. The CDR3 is CASSPPSSDTQYF. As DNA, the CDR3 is TGCGCCAGCAGTCCTCCCTCTAGCGACACGCAGTATTTT.

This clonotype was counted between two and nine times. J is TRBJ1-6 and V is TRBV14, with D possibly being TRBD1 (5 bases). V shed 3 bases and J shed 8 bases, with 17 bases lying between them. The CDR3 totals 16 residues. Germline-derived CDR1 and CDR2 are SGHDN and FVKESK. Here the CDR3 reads CASSQRTRVGYSPLHF. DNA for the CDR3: TGTGCCAGCAGCCAGAGGACACGGGTCGGTTATTCACCCCTCCACTTT.

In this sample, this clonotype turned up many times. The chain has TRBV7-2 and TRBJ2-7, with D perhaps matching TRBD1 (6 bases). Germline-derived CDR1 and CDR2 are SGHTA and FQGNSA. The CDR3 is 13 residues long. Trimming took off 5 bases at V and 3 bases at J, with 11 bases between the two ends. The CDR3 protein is CASSTGTSYEQYF. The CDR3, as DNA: TGTGCCAGCAGCACCGGGACAAGCTACGAGCAGTACTTC.

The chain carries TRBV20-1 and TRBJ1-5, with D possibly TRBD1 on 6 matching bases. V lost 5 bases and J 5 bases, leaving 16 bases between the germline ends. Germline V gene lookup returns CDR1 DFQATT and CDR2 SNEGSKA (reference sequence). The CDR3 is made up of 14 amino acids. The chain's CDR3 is CSAATGTQHQPQHF. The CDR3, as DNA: TGCAGTGCTGCTACCGGGACACAACATCAGCCCCAGCATTTT.

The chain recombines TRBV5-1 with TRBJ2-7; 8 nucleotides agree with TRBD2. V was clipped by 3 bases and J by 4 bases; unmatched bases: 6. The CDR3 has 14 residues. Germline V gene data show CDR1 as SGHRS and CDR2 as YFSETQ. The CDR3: CASSSGTRGYEQYF. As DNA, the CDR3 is TGCGCCAGCAGCTCCGGGACTAGAGGGTACGAGCAGTACTTC.

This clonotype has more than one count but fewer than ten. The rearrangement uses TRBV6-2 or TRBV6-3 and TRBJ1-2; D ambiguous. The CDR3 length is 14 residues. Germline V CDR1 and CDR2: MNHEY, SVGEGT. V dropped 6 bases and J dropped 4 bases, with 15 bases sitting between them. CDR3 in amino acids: CASSPELQFYGYTF. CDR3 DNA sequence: TGTGCCAGCAGCCCTGAACTACAGTTCTATGGCTACACCTTC.

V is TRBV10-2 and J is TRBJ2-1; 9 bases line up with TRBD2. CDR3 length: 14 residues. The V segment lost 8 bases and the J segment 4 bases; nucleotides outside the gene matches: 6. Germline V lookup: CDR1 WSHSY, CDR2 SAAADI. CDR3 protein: CASAAAGGYNEQFF. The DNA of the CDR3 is TGCGCCAGCGCCGCAGCGGGGGGTTACAATGAGCAGTTCTTC.

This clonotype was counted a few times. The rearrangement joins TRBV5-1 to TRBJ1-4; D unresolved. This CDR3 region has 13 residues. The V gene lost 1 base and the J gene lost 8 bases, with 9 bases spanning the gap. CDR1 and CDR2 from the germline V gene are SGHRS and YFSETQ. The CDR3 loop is CASSLMRSEKLFF. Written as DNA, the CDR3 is TGCGCCAGCAGCTTGATGAGGTCGGAAAAACTGTTTTTT. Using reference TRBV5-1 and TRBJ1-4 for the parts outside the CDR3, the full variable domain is KAGVTQTPRYLIKTRGQQVTLSCSPISGHRSVSWYQQTPGQGLQFLFEYFSETQRNKGNFPGRFSGRQFSNSRSEMNVSTLELGDSALYLCASSLMRSEKLFFGSGTQLSVL.

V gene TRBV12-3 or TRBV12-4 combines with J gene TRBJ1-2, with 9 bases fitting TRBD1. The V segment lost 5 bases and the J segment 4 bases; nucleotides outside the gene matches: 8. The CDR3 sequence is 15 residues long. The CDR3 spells CASSPGQGTLYGYTF. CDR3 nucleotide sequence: TGTGCCAGCAGTCCAGGACAGGGGACACTCTATGGCTACACCTTC.

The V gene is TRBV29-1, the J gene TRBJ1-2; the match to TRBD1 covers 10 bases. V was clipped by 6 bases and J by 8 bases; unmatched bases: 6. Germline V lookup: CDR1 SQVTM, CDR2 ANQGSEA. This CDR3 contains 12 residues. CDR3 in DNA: TGCAGCGTCCTCGACAGGGGGCAAGGCTACACCTTC. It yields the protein CSVLDRGQGYTF.

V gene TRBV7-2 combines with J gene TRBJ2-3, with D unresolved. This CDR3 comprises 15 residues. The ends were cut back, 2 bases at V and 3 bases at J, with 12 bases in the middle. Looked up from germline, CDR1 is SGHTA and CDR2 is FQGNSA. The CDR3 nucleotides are TGTGCCAGCAGCTTAAACCCGTCATATACAGATACGCAGTATTTT. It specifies CASSLNPSYTDTQYF.

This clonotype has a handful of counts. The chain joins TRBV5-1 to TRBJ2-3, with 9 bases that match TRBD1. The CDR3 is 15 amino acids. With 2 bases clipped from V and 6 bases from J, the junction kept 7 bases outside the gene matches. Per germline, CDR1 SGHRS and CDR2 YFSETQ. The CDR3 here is CASSLGTGRGDTQYF. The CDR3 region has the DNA TGCGCCAGCAGCTTAGGGACAGGGAGAGGGGATACGCAGTATTTT.

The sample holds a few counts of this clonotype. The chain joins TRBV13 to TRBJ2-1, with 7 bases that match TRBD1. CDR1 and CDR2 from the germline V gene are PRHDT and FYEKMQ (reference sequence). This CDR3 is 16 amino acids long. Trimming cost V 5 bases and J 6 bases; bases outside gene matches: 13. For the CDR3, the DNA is TGTGCCAGCAGCGCGTACGGGACAGCCCTCCCCAATGAGCAGTTCTTC. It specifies CASSAYGTALPNEQFF. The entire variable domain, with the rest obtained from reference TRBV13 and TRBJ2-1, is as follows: AAGVIQSPRHLIKEKRETATLKCYPIPRHDTVYWYQQGPGQDPQFLISFYEKMQSDKGSIPDRFSAQQFSDYHSELNMSSLELGDSALYFCASSAYGTALPNEQFFGPGTRLTVL.

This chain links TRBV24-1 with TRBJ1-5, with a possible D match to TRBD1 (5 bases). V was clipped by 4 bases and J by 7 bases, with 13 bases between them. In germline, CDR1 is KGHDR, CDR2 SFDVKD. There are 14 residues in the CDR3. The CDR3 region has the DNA TGTGCCACCAGTGAGGCGGGGGTAGGCCAGCCCCAGCATTTT. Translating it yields CATSEAGVGQPQHF.

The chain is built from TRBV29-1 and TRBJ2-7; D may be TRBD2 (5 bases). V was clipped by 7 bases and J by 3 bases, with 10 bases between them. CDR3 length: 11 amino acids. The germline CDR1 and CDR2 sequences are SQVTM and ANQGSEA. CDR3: CSAERGYEQYF. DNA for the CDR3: TGCAGCGCAGAACGGGGCTACGAGCAGTACTTC.

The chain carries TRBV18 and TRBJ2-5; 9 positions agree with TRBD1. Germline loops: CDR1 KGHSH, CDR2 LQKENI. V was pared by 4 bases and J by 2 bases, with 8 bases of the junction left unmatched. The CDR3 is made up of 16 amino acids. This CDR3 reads CASSLWTGVTQETQYF. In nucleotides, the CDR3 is TGTGCCAGCTCACTCTGGACAGGGGTCACACAAGAGACCCAGTACTTC.

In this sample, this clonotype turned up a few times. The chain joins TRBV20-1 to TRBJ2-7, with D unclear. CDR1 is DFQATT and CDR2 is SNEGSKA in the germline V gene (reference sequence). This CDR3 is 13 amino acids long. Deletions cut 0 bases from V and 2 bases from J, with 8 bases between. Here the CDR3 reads CSARDPVAYEQYF. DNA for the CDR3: TGCAGTGCTAGAGATCCGGTGGCCTACGAGCAGTACTTC.

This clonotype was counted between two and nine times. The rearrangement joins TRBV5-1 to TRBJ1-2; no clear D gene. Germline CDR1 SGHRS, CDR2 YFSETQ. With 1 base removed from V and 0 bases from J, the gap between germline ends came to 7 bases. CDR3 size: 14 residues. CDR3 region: CASSLLATNYGYTF. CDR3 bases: TGCGCCAGCAGCTTGCTTGCTACTAACTATGGCTACACCTTC.

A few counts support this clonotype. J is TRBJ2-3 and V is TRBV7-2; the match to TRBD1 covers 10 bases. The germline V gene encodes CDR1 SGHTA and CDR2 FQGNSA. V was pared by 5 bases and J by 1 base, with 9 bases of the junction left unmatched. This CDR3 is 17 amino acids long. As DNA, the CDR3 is TGTGCCAGCAGCCCGATAGGGGGGACAGGGGGCACAGATACGCAGTATTTT. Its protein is CASSPIGGTGGTDTQYF.

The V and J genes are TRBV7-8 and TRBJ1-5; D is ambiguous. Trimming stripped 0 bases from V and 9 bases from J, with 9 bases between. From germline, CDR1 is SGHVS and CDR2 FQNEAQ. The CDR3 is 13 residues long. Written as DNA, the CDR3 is TGTGCCAGCAGCTTAGCGCAGAACTCGCCCCAGCATTTT. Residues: CASSLAQNSPQHF. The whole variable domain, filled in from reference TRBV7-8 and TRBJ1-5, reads GAGVSQSPRYKVAKRGQDVALRCDPISGHVSLFWYQQALGQGPEFLTYFQNEAQLDKSGLPSDRFFAERPEGSVSTLKIQRTQQEDSAVYLCASSLAQNSPQHFGDGTRLSIL.

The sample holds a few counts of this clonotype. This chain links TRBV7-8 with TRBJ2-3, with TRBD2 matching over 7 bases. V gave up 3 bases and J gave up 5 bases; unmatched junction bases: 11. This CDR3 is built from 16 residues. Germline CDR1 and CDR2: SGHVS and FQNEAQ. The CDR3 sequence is CASSLVGGGVKDTQYF. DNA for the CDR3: TGTGCCAGCAGCTTGGTTGGGGGAGGGGTCAAAGATACGCAGTATTTT.